The clone carrying this TCR beta chain was picked up one time. Only in-frame clones appear in the TCRdb table, and some are missing; sequencing was by immunoSEQ multiplex PCR. The sample holds around 42,000 clones, approximately 90% seen once. CDR1 and CDR2 from the germline V gene are DFQATT and SNEGSKA (reference sequence). V lost 3 bases and J lost 10, with 10 bases in between. The CDR3 is 11 residues long. The data are from a study of T cell changes during pregnancy in multiple sclerosis. The receptor was derived from a female donor with multiple sclerosis, enrolled in a pregnancy study. The rearrangement joins TRBV20-1 to TRBJ2-1, with a tentative D call TRBD1 (5 bases). This sample comprised CD4+ T cells from peripheral blood mononuclear cells, obtained before pregnancy. Here the CDR3 DNA reads TGCAGTGCTAGCCTTGGACAAGAGCAGTTCTTC. Translation: CSASLGQEQFF.